This T cell receptor (beta chain) was captured by sequencing in a study of blood T cell repertoires in COVID-19. About the research overall: T cells, B-cell-depleted T cells, or PBMCs provided the cDNA or gDNA that served as material.

In the authors' methods: Amplified reference gene primers provided the basis for estimating nucleated cell counts. Here immunoSEQ multiplex PCR was the method, and the copy in TCRdb shows in-frame clones only, minus some. V and J calls and clone size are as listed in that table; D and trimming were resolved from the DNA. Here the sample spans some 140,000 clones, roughly 80% being singletons. This CDR3 has 16 amino acids. The germline V gene encodes CDR1 SGHNT and CDR2 YYREEE (reference sequence). V was clipped by 4 bases and J by 1 base; unmatched bases: 5. Participant age was roughly 18 to 100 years, and participants resided in approximately 24 US areas.

Sequencing input: PBMCs or T cells enriched from blood (not recorded which). The sequence was obtained from a man aged 35 to 55 with acute COVID-19. The genes are TRBV5-4 and TRBJ2-3; 11 bases align to TRBD1. The chain's CDR3 is CASSPSGQGGTDTQYF. The DNA for the CDR3 is TGTGCCAGCAGCCCATCGGGACAGGGGGGCACAGATACGCAGTATTTT. Supplemented by reference TRBV5-4 and TRBJ2-3, the full variable domain reads ETGVTQSPTHLIKTRGQQVTLRCSSQSGHNTVSWYQQALGQGPQFIFQYYREEENGRGNFPPRFSGLQFPNYSSELNVNALELDDSALYLCASSPSGQGGTDTQYFGPGTRLTVL.